The table lists the clone carrying this TCR beta chain with many counts. Its specificity is not known. This CDR3 spans 12 amino acids. Trimming cost V 5 bases and J 11 bases; bases outside gene matches: 8. Time point specified: blood at routine non-recurrence follow-up after resection. No cells were sorted before sequencing. The whole RNA sequenced was extracted from tumor, nontumor lung or frozen PBMC. These data come from a study of spatial heterogeneity in lung cancer. About the research overall: Where they were available, follow-up PBMC samples were sequenced, at a median of about 22 months after resection.

In the library, each TCR cDNA molecule bore its own unique molecular identifier. TCRdb processed the 5' RACE reads anew with MiXCR; each CDR3 protein has one entry. Here the sample spans 17,000 or so distinct CDR3 sequences, over 9% being singletons. Study results and limitations: Among blood samples, ubiquitous expanded tumor TCRs appeared more at resection than at follow-up.

The sample in question was PBMCs, obtained at follow-up. The sequence derives from a male donor with early-stage non-small cell lung cancer. The chain is built from TRBV12-3 or TRBV12-4 and TRBJ1-1, with 7 bases lining up with TRBD1. CDR3 sequence (DNA): TGTGCCAGCAGTCCGCGACAGGGTTTGGCTTTCTTT. This translates into CASSPRQGLAFF.